This TCR beta chain was documented in a study of blood T cells in healthy people across ages. Overall study findings and caveats: Changes seen in expanded clonotypes were possibly confounded by donor CMV status left unknown. Diversity was higher, and naive CD4+ cells more numerous, in long-lived donors than in aged donors.

About this clonotype: Antigen unknown.

Sample-barcoded 5' priming and a J-beta primer mix drove a second PCR of about 7 to 12 cycles. The study obtained at least 2.5 million CDR3-containing paired-end reads from every sample. From the 5' RACE reads, TCRdb called clonotypes with MiXCR, one entry per CDR3 protein. The profile shows 650,000 to 1,000,000 distinct CDR3 sequences, about 36% of them singletons. Trimming took off 4 bases at V and 4 bases at J, with 14 bases between the two ends. CDR3 size: 15 residues. Germline lookup yields CDR1 SGHRS and CDR2 YFSETQ. Total RNA amounts of at least 6 micrograms were extracted per sample. The V and J genes are TRBV5-1 and TRBJ2-2; a weak D match, TRBD1 (6 bases). This receptor was taken from a man aged 18-30 years in good health. Material for sequencing was blood. CDR3 in amino acids: CASSLQGRSTGELFF. The CDR3 DNA reads as TGCGCCAGCAGCCTCCAGGGGCGTAGCACCGGGGAGCTGTTTTTT. Supplemented by reference TRBV5-1 and TRBJ2-2, the full variable domain reads KAGVTQTPRYLIKTRGQQVTLSCSPISGHRSVSWYQQTPGQGLQFLFEYFSETQRNKGNFPGRFSGRQFSNSRSEMNVSTLELGDSALYLCASSLQGRSTGELFFGEGSRLTVL.